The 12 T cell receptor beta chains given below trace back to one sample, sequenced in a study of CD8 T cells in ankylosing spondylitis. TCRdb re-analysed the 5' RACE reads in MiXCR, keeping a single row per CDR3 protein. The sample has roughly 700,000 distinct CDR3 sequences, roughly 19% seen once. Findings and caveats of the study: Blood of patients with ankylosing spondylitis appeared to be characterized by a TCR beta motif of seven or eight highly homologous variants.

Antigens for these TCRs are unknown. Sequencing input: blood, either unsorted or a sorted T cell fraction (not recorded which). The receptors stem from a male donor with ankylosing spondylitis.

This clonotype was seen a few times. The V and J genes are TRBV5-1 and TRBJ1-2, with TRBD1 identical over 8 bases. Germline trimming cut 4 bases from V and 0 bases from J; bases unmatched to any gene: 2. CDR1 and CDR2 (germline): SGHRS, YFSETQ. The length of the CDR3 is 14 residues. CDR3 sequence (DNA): TGCGCCAGCAGCCCGGACAGGGCTAACTATGGCTACACCTTC. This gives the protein CASSPDRANYGYTF.

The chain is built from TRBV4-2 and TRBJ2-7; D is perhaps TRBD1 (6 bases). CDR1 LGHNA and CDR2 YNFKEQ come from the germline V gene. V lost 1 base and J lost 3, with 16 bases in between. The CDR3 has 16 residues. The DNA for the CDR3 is TGTGCCAGCAGCCAAGCCGTGGGACAAAGCGACTACGAGCAGTACTTC. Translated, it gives CASSQAVGQSDYEQYF.

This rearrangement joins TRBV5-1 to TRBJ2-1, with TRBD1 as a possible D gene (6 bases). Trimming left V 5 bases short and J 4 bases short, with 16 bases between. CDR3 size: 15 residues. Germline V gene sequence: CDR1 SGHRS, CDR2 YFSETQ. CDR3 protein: CASRPAGTKYNEQFF. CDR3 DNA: TGCGCCAGCAGACCCGCTGGGACAAAATACAATGAGCAGTTCTTC. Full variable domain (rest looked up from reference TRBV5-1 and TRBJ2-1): KAGVTQTPRYLIKTRGQQVTLSCSPISGHRSVSWYQQTPGQGLQFLFEYFSETQRNKGNFPGRFSGRQFSNSRSEMNVSTLELGDSALYLCASRPAGTKYNEQFFGPGTRLTVL.

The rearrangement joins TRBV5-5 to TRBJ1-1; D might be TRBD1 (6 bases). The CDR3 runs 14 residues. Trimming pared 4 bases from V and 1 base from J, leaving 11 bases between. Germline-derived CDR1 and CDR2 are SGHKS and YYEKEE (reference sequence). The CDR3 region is CASSPDSWNTEAFF. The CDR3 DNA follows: TGTGCCAGCAGCCCGGACAGCTGGAACACTGAAGCTTTCTTT.

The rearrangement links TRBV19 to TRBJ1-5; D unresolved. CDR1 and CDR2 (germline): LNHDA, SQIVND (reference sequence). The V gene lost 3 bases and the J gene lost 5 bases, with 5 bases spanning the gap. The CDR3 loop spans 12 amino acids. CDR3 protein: CASSILDQPQHF. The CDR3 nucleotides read TGTGCCAGTAGTATTTTGGATCAGCCCCAGCATTTT.

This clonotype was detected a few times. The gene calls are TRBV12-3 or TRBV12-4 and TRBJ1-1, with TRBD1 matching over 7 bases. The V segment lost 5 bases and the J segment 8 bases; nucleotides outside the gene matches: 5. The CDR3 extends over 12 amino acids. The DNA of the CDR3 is TGTGCCAGCAGTGCAGGGGGATGGGAAGCTTTCTTT. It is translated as CASSAGGWEAFF.

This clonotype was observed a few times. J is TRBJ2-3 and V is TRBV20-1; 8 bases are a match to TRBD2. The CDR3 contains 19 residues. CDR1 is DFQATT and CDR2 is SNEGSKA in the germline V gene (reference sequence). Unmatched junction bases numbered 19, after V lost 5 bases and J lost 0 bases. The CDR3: CSAGGGGLVLPRSTDTQYF. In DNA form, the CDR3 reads TGCAGTGCTGGTGGGGGGGGACTAGTCTTACCTAGGAGCACAGATACGCAGTATTTT.

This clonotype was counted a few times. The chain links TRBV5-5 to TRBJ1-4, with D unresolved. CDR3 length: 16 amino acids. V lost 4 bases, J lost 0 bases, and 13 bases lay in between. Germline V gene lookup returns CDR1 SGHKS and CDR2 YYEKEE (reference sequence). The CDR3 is CASSRVPGTTNEKLFF. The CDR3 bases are TGTGCCAGCAGCCGTGTCCCCGGGACAACTAATGAAAAACTGTTTTTT.

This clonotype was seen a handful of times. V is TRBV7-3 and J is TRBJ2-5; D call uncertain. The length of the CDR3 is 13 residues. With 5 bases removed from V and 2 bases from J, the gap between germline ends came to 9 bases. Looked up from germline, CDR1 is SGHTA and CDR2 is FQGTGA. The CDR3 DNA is TGTGCCAGCAGCATAGGACGTCAAGAGACCCAGTACTTC. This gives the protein CASSIGRQETQYF. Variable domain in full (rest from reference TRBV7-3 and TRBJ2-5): GAGVSQTPSNKVTEKGKYVELRCDPISGHTALYWYRQSLGQGPEFLIYFQGTGAADDSGLPNDRFFAVRPEGSVSTLKIQRTERGDSAVYLCASSIGRQETQYFGPGTRLLVL.

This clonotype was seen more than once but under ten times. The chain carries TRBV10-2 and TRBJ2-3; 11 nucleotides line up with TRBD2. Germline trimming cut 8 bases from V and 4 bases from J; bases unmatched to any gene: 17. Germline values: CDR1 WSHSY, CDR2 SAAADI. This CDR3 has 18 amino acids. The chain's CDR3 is CASGLGTSGLPTPDTQYF. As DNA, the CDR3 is TGCGCCAGCGGCCTCGGGACTAGCGGACTCCCAACCCCAGATACGCAGTATTTT.

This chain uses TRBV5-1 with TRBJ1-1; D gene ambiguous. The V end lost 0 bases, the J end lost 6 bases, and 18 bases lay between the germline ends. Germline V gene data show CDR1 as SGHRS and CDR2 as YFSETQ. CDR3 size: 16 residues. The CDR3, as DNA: TGCGCCAGCAGCTTGGTCCAGGCCCGAAGTTTCGCTGAAGCTTTCTTT. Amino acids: CASSLVQARSFAEAFF.

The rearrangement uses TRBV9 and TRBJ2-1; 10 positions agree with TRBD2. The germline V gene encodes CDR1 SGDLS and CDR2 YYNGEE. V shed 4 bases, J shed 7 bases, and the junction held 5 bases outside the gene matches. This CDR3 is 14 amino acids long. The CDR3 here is CASSQREGRNEQFF. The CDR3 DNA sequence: TGTGCCAGCAGCCAGCGGGAGGGGCGGAATGAGCAGTTCTTC.